These 17 T cell receptor beta chains were sequenced from one sample in a study of blood T cell repertoires in COVID-19. Only in-frame clones appear in the TCRdb table, and some are missing; sequencing was by immunoSEQ multiplex PCR. Seen here are about 280,000 clones, around 85% observed once, and the top ten hold about 2.7%. Sequences were obtained from PBMCs or T cells enriched from blood (not recorded which). Receptor source: a woman aged 50 to 60 who had recovered from COVID-19.

The rearrangement uses TRBV5-6 and TRBJ1-6, with a weak D call TRBD1 (6 bases). The CDR3 extends over 16 amino acids. V dropped 3 bases and J dropped 4 bases, with 14 bases sitting between them. CDR1 is SGHDT, CDR2 YYEEEE, per germline. For the CDR3, the DNA is TGTGCCAGCAGCTGGCTGACAGGAGCGTATAATTCACCCCTCCACTTT. It encodes CASSWLTGAYNSPLHF.

The table lists this clone with a count of one. V gene TRBV4-1 combines with J gene TRBJ2-1, with a possible D match to TRBD2 (7 bases). This CDR3 is 15 amino acids long. Germline V gives CDR1 MGHRA, CDR2 YSYEKL. Trimming took off 4 bases at V and 4 bases at J, with 14 bases between the two ends. The DNA of the CDR3 is TGCGCCAGCAGCCTGGGGGCGGGGGCGTACAATGAGCAGTTCTTC. It translates to CASSLGAGAYNEQFF.

This clone was recorded once. The rearrangement joins TRBV9 to TRBJ2-5; TRBD2 agrees at 7 bases. After removal of 3 bases from V and 4 bases from J, the junction contained 6 bases not matched to a gene. The CDR3 runs to 14 residues. CDR1 and CDR2 from the germline V gene are SGDLS and YYNGEE. The CDR3 nucleotides read TGTGCCAGCAGCGCGGGGGGAGGCCGAGAGACCCAGTACTTC. This translates into CASSAGGGRETQYF.

The chain combines TRBV6-5 with TRBJ2-1, with a tentative D call TRBD2 (5 bases). Germline-derived CDR1 and CDR2 are MNHEY and SVGAGI. The V gene lost 5 bases and the J gene lost 2 bases, with 13 bases spanning the gap. There are 15 residues in the CDR3. The CDR3 coding sequence is TGTGCCAGCAGTACCCAGGTCGGGACCTACAATGAGCAGTTCTTC. Its protein product is CASSTQVGTYNEQFF.

The V gene is TRBV5-4, the J gene TRBJ2-3; 9 bases are shared with TRBD1. V trimming: 1 base; J trimming: 2 bases; junction bases outside the gene matches: 8. Germline V CDR1 and CDR2: SGHNT, YYREEE (reference sequence). The CDR3 covers 17 residues. The CDR3 sequence: CASSLPHRGQATDTQYF. DNA for the CDR3: TGTGCCAGCAGCTTGCCTCACAGGGGGCAAGCCACAGATACGCAGTATTTT.

The chain links TRBV28 to TRBJ2-7; TRBD1 aligns across 10 bases. The germline gives CDR1 MDHEN, CDR2 SYDVKM. There are 17 residues in the CDR3. After removal of 6 bases from V and 2 bases from J, the junction contained 13 bases not matched to a gene. CDR3 region: CASRRGTGALMAYEQYF. CDR3 sequence (DNA): TGTGCCAGCAGACGCGGGACAGGGGCGTTGATGGCCTACGAGCAGTACTTC.

This chain links TRBV10-3 with TRBJ1-5, with 9 bases identical to TRBD1. This CDR3 is built from 15 residues. V lost 6 bases and J lost 1; bases outside the gene matches: 4. The germline gives CDR1 ENHRY, CDR2 SYGVKD. The DNA of the CDR3 is TGTGCCATCAGACCTGGACAGGGGAGCAATCAGCCCCAGCATTTT. It codes for CAIRPGQGSNQPQHF.

The V and J genes are TRBV28 and TRBJ1-1, with 7 bases identical to TRBD1. The germline V gene has CDR1 MDHEN and CDR2 SYDVKM. This CDR3 spans 12 amino acids. V shed 3 bases and J 10 bases; nucleotides not matched to a gene: 5. CDR3 DNA: TGTGCCAGCAGTTTTGCCGGGACAGTAGCTTTCTTT. It is translated as CASSFAGTVAFF.

The chain is built from TRBV5-4 and TRBJ2-1; TRBD2 agrees at 14 bases. This CDR3 contains 15 residues. J lost 4 bases, V lost 4 bases, and 1 base had no gene match. Per the germline V gene, CDR1 is SGHNT and CDR2 is YYREEE (reference sequence). The CDR3 protein is CASSGTSGGYNEQFF. Here the CDR3 DNA reads TGTGCCAGCAGCGGGACTAGCGGGGGTTACAATGAGCAGTTCTTC.

This clone was counted once. J is TRBJ1-4 and V is TRBV2; D is perhaps TRBD1 (5 bases). The V gene lost 2 bases and the J gene lost 13 bases, with 8 bases spanning the gap. Germline CDR1 reads SNHLY; CDR2 reads FYNNEI. This CDR3 is built from 11 residues. The CDR3 DNA reads TGTGCCAGCAGTGAATGGCAGGGACTGTTTTTT. This translates into CASSEWQGLFF.

The chain carries TRBV6-5 and TRBJ2-3, with 11 positions matching TRBD1. This CDR3 has 15 residues. The germline CDR1 and CDR2 sequences are MNHEY and SVGAGI. J lost 4 bases, V lost 6 bases, and 6 bases had no gene match. The CDR3 loop is CASRHGQGASDTQYF. DNA of the CDR3: TGTGCCAGCAGACATGGACAGGGGGCATCAGATACGCAGTATTTT.

The gene calls are TRBV7-6 and TRBJ2-5; 11 nucleotides align to TRBD2. The ends lost 5 bases at V and 1 base at J; junction bases unmatched: 3. Germline V gene lookup returns CDR1 SGHVS and CDR2 FNYEAQ. This CDR3 region has 15 residues. CDR3 nucleotides: TGTGCCAGCAGCCTCGGGACTAGCGGCCAAGAGACCCAGTACTTC. Residues: CASSLGTSGQETQYF.

The rearrangement joins TRBV18 to TRBJ2-1; TRBD1 is a possible D gene (6 bases). The CDR3 length is 15 residues. The germline V and J ends were trimmed by 4 bases and 5 bases, with 15 bases remaining between them. CDR1 is KGHSH and CDR2 is LQKENI in the germline V gene. CDR3 coding DNA: TGTGCCAGCTCACTAACAGGGCTTGGCGACAATGAGCAGTTCTTC. It is translated as CASSLTGLGDNEQFF.

This clone has just a few counts. The V and J genes are TRBV29-1 and TRBJ1-3, with 7 bases lining up with TRBD1. The CDR3 is made up of 13 amino acids. Germline values: CDR1 SQVTM, CDR2 ANQGSEA. V gave up 7 bases and J gave up 4 bases; unmatched junction bases: 7. The CDR3 DNA reads as TGCAGCGCTCACGGGACAGTCGGAAACACCATATATTTT. It is translated as CSAHGTVGNTIYF.

The genes are TRBV5-8 and TRBJ2-1; D may be TRBD2 (6 bases). This CDR3 has 15 amino acids. Trimming cost V 4 bases and J 1 base, with 12 bases left between them. CDR1 and CDR2 from the germline V gene are SGHTS and YDEGEE. The CDR3 bases are TGTGCCAGCAGCCCCCGGGAGAGGTCCTACAATGAGCAGTTCTTC. Its translation is CASSPRERSYNEQFF.

The V call is TRBV15, the J call TRBJ1-2; D might be TRBD1 (6 bases). This CDR3 region has 12 residues. CDR1 and CDR2 from the germline V gene are LNHNV and YYDKDF (reference sequence). Between the trimmed V and J ends, which lost 9 bases and 6 bases, there was a span of 14 bases. CDR3 nucleotide sequence: TGTGCCACGGCGGGGGGGGCGGATGGCTACACCTTC. It encodes CATAGGADGYTF.

This clone was detected only a few times. This sample also contains other DNA sequences that code for the same CDR3. This sequence joins TRBV20-1 and TRBJ2-3; D is ambiguous. The V end was cut by 4 bases, the J end by 6 bases, with 8 bases between. Germline lookup yields CDR1 DFQATT and CDR2 SNEGSKA (reference sequence). The CDR3 contains 11 residues. Here the CDR3 DNA reads TGCAGTGCTATTTTTTCGGATACGCAGTATTTT. Translation gives CSAIFSDTQYF.